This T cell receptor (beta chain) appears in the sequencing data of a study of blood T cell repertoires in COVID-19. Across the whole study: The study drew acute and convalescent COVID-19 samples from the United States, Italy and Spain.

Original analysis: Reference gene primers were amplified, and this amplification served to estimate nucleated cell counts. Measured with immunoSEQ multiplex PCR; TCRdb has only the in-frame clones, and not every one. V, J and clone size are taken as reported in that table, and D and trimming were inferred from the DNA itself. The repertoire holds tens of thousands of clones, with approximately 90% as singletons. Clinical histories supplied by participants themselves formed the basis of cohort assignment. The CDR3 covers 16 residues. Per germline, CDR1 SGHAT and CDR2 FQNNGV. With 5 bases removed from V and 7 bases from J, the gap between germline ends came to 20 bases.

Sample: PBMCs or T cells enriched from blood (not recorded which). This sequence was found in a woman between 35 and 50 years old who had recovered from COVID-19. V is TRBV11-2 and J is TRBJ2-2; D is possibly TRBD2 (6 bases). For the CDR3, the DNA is TGTGCCAGCAGCATCCAGGCGCTGGGGGGAATCGGGGAGCTGTTTTTT. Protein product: CASSIQALGGIGELFF.